This T cell receptor (beta chain) was profiled in a study of T cells in Graves' hyperthyroidism and ophthalmopathy. Amplification yielded TCR beta CDR3 regions, with RNA transcripts as the source. Researchers ran a first-round RT-PCR on the TCR CDR3 using the HTBI primer set. Each CDR3 protein is one row after TCRdb ran MiXCR on the multiplex PCR reads. In the table there are approximately 700,000 distinct CDR3 sequences, 45% of which are singletons. The germline gives CDR1 SEHNR, CDR2 FQNEAQ (reference sequence). CDR3 length: 11 residues. Trimming took off 7 bases at V and 6 bases at J, with 9 bases between the two ends.

This TCR came from an adult man with Graves' disease, either hyperthyroidism or ophthalmopathy (not recorded which). The rearrangement uses TRBV7-9 and TRBJ1-1, with D possibly matching TRBD1 (5 bases). The sequencing sample was made of peripheral blood or thyroid tissue (not recorded which). Here the CDR3 reads CASTLGAEAFF. For the CDR3, the DNA is TGTGCCAGCACCCTGGGGGCTGAAGCTTTCTTT.